The present TCR beta chain was sequenced within a study of blood T cell repertoires in COVID-19 (TCRdb year 2020). Study-level background: Collaborator samples came from the United States, Italy and Spain and covered acute and convalescent phases of COVID-19. The prospective study material was composed of cDNA or gDNA derived from T cells, B-cell-depleted T cells, or PBMCs. Deeply sampled blood TCRbeta repertoires from subjects exposed to, actively infected with, or recovered from COVID-19 were included in the dataset. The repertoires were released in a freely available public database meant as a resource for research on the immune response to SARS-CoV-2. Samples came from the ongoing ImmuneRACE study (first 160 participants) plus 1,254 subjects from 6 global collaborators. Nearly every sample came with metadata listing a de-identified subject ID, COVID-19 status, age in years and sex. Where available, HLA class I and class II types were taken from metadata supplied by the sample provider and were not determined by assay-based typing.

The cysteine opens and the phenylalanine closes a CDR3 of 15 amino acids. The read is trimmed to its CDR3 DNA, 45 bases read in frame from base 1. Trimming removed 5 bases from V and 1 base from J, leaving 14 bases between the germline ends. The germline V gene (reference sequence) yields MNHNY for CDR1 and SVGAGI for CDR2. Broad study findings and their caveats: The quantity of clinical and demographic metadata differed by source and by participant and was supplied without curation.

To note about this clone: The antigen it binds to is not known. One base away there is no much larger clone; base qualities are not given.

Whole blood was collected in K2EDTA tubes by collaborating institutions according to the institutions' own protocols. For TCRbeta analysis, collaborators shipped samples as frozen whole blood, isolated PBMCs, or DNA extracted from either of those sample types. TCRbeta CDR3 regions were amplified from genomic DNA using the immunoSEQ Assay, a bias-controlled multiplex PCR. As for how the authors treated the data: The number of nucleated cells in each sample was estimated by amplification of reference gene primers within the assay. Sequence reads were collapsed and filtered to measure the absolute abundance of every unique TCRbeta CDR3 rearrangement. For each sample, productive Simpson clonality was calculated by taking the square root of Simpson's diversity index across productive rearrangements. TCRdb holds this immuneACCESS table with in-frame rearrangements only. Some clones are missing; in checked studies, unresolved V genes explain under half, and the rest has no known cause. V and J calls and clone size are those listed in that table; D and trimming were worked out from the DNA. The sample table contains fewer than 100,000 clones; only one count was recorded for about 83% of them. The ten top clones hold 15% of the sample.

The clonotype was recovered from a human donor in a cohort sampled during active COVID-19. Sequenced: peripheral blood. The chain is assembled from TRBV6-6 and TRBJ2-5; possibly the D gene is TRBD2, per 6 matching bases. CDR3 reads: CASSPYAGTQETQYF. The sequence in DNA is TGTGCCAGCAGTCCGTACGCGGGGACCCAAGAGACCCAGTACTTC.